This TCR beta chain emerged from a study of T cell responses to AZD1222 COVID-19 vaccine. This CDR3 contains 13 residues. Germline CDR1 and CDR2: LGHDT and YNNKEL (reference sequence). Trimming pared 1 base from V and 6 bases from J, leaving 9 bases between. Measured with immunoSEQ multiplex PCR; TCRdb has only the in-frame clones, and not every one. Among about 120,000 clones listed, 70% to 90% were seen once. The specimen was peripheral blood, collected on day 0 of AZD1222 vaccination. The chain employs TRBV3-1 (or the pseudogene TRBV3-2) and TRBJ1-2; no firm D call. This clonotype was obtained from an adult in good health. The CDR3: CASSQGSGDGYTF. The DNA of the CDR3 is TGTGCCAGCAGCCAAGGGTCCGGGGATGGCTACACCTTC.